This entry lists 16 T cell receptor beta chains sequenced from one sample in a study of cytomegalovirus exposure and HLA in healthy donors. The method was immunoSEQ multiplex PCR; TCRdb's version includes in-frame clones alone and lacks a portion of them. The sample has hundreds of thousands of clones; 80% to 95% are singletons. Sequenced: PBMCs. The receptors were gathered from a woman aged 25 to 45 in good health and CMV-seronegative.

The chain uses TRBV4-3 and TRBJ2-2; 14 nucleotides match TRBD2. The CDR3 runs 19 residues. CDR1 LGHNA and CDR2 YSLEER come from the germline V gene. The J segment lost 5 bases and the V segment lost 2 bases, leaving 10 bases of the junction unmatched. The CDR3: CASSQKGLAGGGWTGELFF. CDR3 nucleotides: TGCGCCAGCAGCCAAAAAGGACTAGCGGGAGGCGGGTGGACCGGGGAGCTGTTTTTT.

This chain uses TRBV28 with TRBJ2-5, with 9 bases fitting TRBD1. This CDR3 is 15 amino acids long. The V gene's germline CDR1 is MDHEN and CDR2 SYDVKM. The V segment lost 5 bases and the J segment 1 base; nucleotides outside the gene matches: 5. CDR3 DNA: TGTGCCAGCAGTCGGACAGGGGTTTCCCAAGAGACCCAGTACTTC. Encoded protein: CASSRTGVSQETQYF.

This rearrangement joins TRBV27 to TRBJ2-7, with 9 nucleotides matching TRBD1. V gave up 4 bases and J gave up 6 bases; unmatched junction bases: 4. Germline V CDR1 and CDR2: MNHEY, SMNVEV (reference sequence). The CDR3 length is 13 residues. CDR3 amino acids: CASSWGTGTEQYF. DNA for the CDR3: TGTGCCAGCAGTTGGGGGACAGGGACCGAGCAGTACTTC.

The chain carries TRBV29-1 and TRBJ1-1, with D perhaps matching TRBD1 (6 bases). This CDR3 has 15 residues. V was clipped by 0 bases and J by 4 bases, with 15 bases between them. The germline gives CDR1 SQVTM, CDR2 ANQGSEA. CDR3 loop: CSVEDPQGLGTEAFF. The CDR3 DNA is TGCAGCGTTGAAGATCCGCAGGGGTTAGGCACTGAAGCTTTCTTT.

The rearrangement uses TRBV18 and TRBJ2-1; TRBD2 might be the D (5 bases). The CDR3 spans 15 residues. Germline V gene sequence: CDR1 KGHSH, CDR2 LQKENI. The germline V and J ends were trimmed by 3 bases and 0 bases, with 9 bases remaining between them. The CDR3, as DNA: TGTGCCAGCTCACCTTTGGGGAGCTCCTACAATGAGCAGTTCTTC. Residues: CASSPLGSSYNEQFF. Combining the CDR3 with reference TRBV18 and TRBJ2-1 gives the whole variable domain NAGVMQNPRHLVRRRGQEARLRCSPMKGHSHVYWYRQLPEEGLKFMVYLQKENIIDESGMPKERFSAEFPKEGPSILRIQQVVRGDSAAYFCASSPLGSSYNEQFFGPGTRLTVL.

CDR3 DNA: TGTGCCAGCAGCTTAGAAGAGGTTCGCTCTGGAAACACCATATATTTT. Encoded protein: CASSLEEVRSGNTIYF. The chain links TRBV13 to TRBJ1-3; D gene unclear. Trimming left V 1 base short and J 0 bases short, with 10 bases between. CDR1 and CDR2 from the germline V gene are PRHDT and FYEKMQ (reference sequence). The CDR3 loop spans 16 amino acids.

Points on this clone: Other DNA variants within this sample encode the same CDR3. V is TRBV27 and J is TRBJ2-7; no clear D gene. The CDR3 contains 13 residues. Trimming stripped 2 bases from V and 4 bases from J, with 9 bases between. The germline V gene encodes CDR1 MNHEY and CDR2 SMNVEV (reference sequence). CDR3 protein: CASSLGQSYEQYF. The CDR3 nucleotides are TGTGCCAGCAGTTTAGGCCAGTCATACGAGCAGTACTTC.

The rearrangement links TRBV7-2 to TRBJ1-1; D gene unclear. The CDR3 has 16 amino acids. Germline V gene lookup returns CDR1 SGHTA and CDR2 FQGNSA. The germline V and J ends were trimmed by 5 bases and 0 bases, with 16 bases remaining between them. CDR3 DNA sequence: TGTGCCAGCAGCCCCCTCCTCAGTGATTTGAACACTGAAGCTTTCTTT. Its protein product is CASSPLLSDLNTEAFF.

V gene TRBV6-5 combines with J gene TRBJ2-1; D not resolved. Germline lookup yields CDR1 MNHEY and CDR2 SVGAGI. CDR3 length equals 16 residues. Between the trimmed V and J ends, which lost 2 bases and 1 base, there was a span of 12 bases. As DNA, the CDR3 is TGTGCCAGCAGTTACAGGCTCCTTAGTTCCTACAATGAGCAGTTCTTC. Residues: CASSYRLLSSYNEQFF.

The rearrangement uses TRBV9 and TRBJ1-5; D is uncertain. The ends were cut back, 3 bases at V and 6 bases at J, with 16 bases in the middle. This CDR3 is 15 amino acids long. CDR1 is SGDLS and CDR2 is YYNGEE in the germline V gene. CDR3 sequence reads: CASSAMDGRGQPQHF. The CDR3 DNA follows: TGTGCCAGCAGCGCGATGGACGGGAGAGGTCAGCCCCAGCATTTT.

The chain couples TRBV14 to TRBJ2-1; D perhaps matches TRBD2 (5 bases). Germline V gene sequence: CDR1 SGHDN, CDR2 FVKESK. The CDR3 has 16 amino acids. Trimming removed 4 bases at V and 6 bases at J, with 19 bases between. CDR3 sequence (DNA): TGTGCCAGCAGCCGTGAGGGAGTGGATTATAGCAATGAGCAGTTCTTC. It codes for CASSREGVDYSNEQFF.

The chain uses TRBV27 and TRBJ2-7, with TRBD2 identical over 7 bases. Germline V lookup: CDR1 MNHEY, CDR2 SMNVEV (reference sequence). The ends lost 4 bases at V and 6 bases at J; junction bases unmatched: 9. The CDR3 totals 14 residues. DNA of the CDR3: TGTGCCAGCAGTTACACCGGACTAGTGGGCGAGCAGTACTTC. This translates into CASSYTGLVGEQYF.

This sequence joins TRBV28 and TRBJ2-7; 7 positions match TRBD1. CDR1 and CDR2 from the germline V gene are MDHEN and SYDVKM. With 8 bases clipped from V and 3 bases from J, the junction kept 7 bases outside the gene matches. The CDR3 totals 13 residues. CDR3 in DNA: TGTGCCAGCGGCGACAGGGTCCGCTACGAGCAGTACTTC. Its translation is CASGDRVRYEQYF.

The J gene is TRBJ1-4, the V gene TRBV7-9, with 11 bases identical to TRBD1. J was trimmed by 4 bases and V by 5 bases; bases with no gene match: 6. The CDR3 covers 16 residues. The germline CDR1 and CDR2 sequences are SEHNR and FQNEAQ (reference sequence). CDR3 sequence (DNA): TGTGCCAGCAGCGACAGGACAGGGGGCGATAATGAAAAACTGTTTTTT. Its protein product is CASSDRTGGDNEKLFF.

This chain uses TRBV7-2 with TRBJ1-4; D might be TRBD1 (5 bases). The CDR3 has 14 amino acids. V lost 6 bases to trimming and J lost 4 bases, with 12 bases between them. The germline gives CDR1 SGHTA, CDR2 FQGNSA. CDR3 protein: CASRSGRNNEKLFF. For the CDR3, the DNA is TGTGCCAGCAGATCGGGACGGAATAATGAAAAACTGTTTTTT.

The sample holds one count of this clone. This rearrangement joins TRBV11-3 to TRBJ1-2; D uncertain. The germline gives CDR1 SGHNT, CDR2 YENEEA. The length of the CDR3 is 12 residues. V was clipped by 1 base and J by 4 bases, with 4 bases between them. Here the CDR3 reads CASSLGGYGYTF. The CDR3 region has the DNA TGTGCCAGCAGCTTAGGGGGCTATGGCTACACCTTC.